Below, 12 T cell receptor beta chains from the same sample are listed, as sequenced in a study of CD8 T cells in ankylosing spondylitis. TCRdb ran MiXCR on the 5' RACE reads and lists one entry per CDR3 protein. The repertoire consists of hundreds of thousands of distinct CDR3 sequences, with approximately 7.6% occurring once and the leading ten covering 4% to 5.5%. The sequencing input was blood, either unsorted or a sorted T cell fraction (not recorded which). These receptors were collected from a female donor with ankylosing spondylitis or in good health (not recorded which).

This clonotype appeared many times. The chain carries TRBV12-3 or TRBV12-4 and TRBJ2-1; 7 nucleotides match TRBD2. CDR3 length: 16 amino acids. The V gene end was trimmed by 3 bases and the J gene end by 0 bases; junction bases not matched to a gene: 5. This CDR3 is CASSLGEGSSYNEQFF. CDR3 coding DNA: TGTGCCAGCAGTTTGGGGGAGGGGAGCTCCTACAATGAGCAGTTCTTC.

This clonotype was seen ten or more times. The rearrangement uses TRBV29-1 and TRBJ1-1; D is unresolved. The CDR3 sequence is 12 residues long. The germline V gene has CDR1 SQVTM and CDR2 ANQGSEA. With 6 bases removed from V and 1 base from J, the gap between germline ends came to 9 bases. The CDR3 loop reads CSVPDTNTEAFF. The CDR3, as DNA: TGCAGCGTGCCAGACACGAACACTGAAGCTTTCTTT.

This clonotype was recorded at least ten times. The V call is TRBV7-6, the J call TRBJ2-3; D uncertain. Trimming shortened V by 0 bases and J by 1 base, and 8 bases separated the two germline ends. CDR1 and CDR2 from the germline V gene are SGHVS and FNYEAQ. The CDR3 runs to 15 residues. The CDR3 DNA follows: TGTGCCAGCAGCTTAGCCAGCGCTCGCACAGATACGCAGTATTTT. This codes for CASSLASARTDTQYF. The full variable domain, with the rest looked up from reference TRBV7-6 and TRBJ2-3, is GAGVSQSPRYKVTKRGQDVALRCDPISGHVSLYWYRQALGQGPEFLTYFNYEAQQDKSGLPNDRFSAERPEGSISTLTIQRTEQRDSAMYRCASSLASARTDTQYFGPGTRLTVL.

This clonotype was detected only a few times. The chain has TRBV4-2 and TRBJ2-7; 8 bases are a match to TRBD2. Unmatched junction bases numbered 5, after V lost 1 base and J lost 3 bases. The CDR3 is 15 amino acids. CDR1 is LGHNA, CDR2 YNFKEQ, per germline. For the CDR3, the DNA is TGTGCCAGCAGCCAAGTATTAGCGGGGCGCTACGAGCAGTACTTC. Protein product: CASSQVLAGRYEQYF.

This clonotype came up many times. The V gene is TRBV20-1, the J gene TRBJ1-2, with D unresolved. V shed 6 bases and J shed 4 bases, with 12 bases lying between them. This CDR3 contains 12 residues. The germline CDR1 and CDR2 sequences are DFQATT and SNEGSKA (reference sequence). DNA of the CDR3: TGCAGTGCCACCACCTCATCCTATGGCTACACCTTC. Translated: CSATTSSYGYTF.

This clonotype has at least ten counts. This chain uses TRBV3-1 with TRBJ2-3; 11 bases fit TRBD2. The V segment lost 11 bases and the J segment 5 bases; nucleotides outside the gene matches: 18. Germline V CDR1 and CDR2: LGHDT, YNNKEL (reference sequence). This CDR3 contains 17 residues. This CDR3 is CAATSMGTSGGEDTQYF. For the CDR3, the DNA is TGTGCCGCCACCTCTATGGGGACTAGCGGAGGGGAAGATACGCAGTATTTT.

This clonotype appeared many times. J is TRBJ1-5 and V is TRBV6-2 or TRBV6-3; 10 bases agree with TRBD1. CDR3 size: 16 residues. The V gene's germline CDR1 is MNHEY and CDR2 SVGEGT. V shed 4 bases and J 3 bases; nucleotides not matched to a gene: 6. CDR3 in amino acids: CASSSPGTGVNQPQHF. The CDR3 bases are TGTGCCAGCAGTTCCCCCGGGACAGGGGTCAATCAGCCCCAGCATTTT.

This clonotype was counted ten times or more. The chain uses TRBV3-1 and TRBJ2-3, with 7 positions matching TRBD2. Germline CDR1 reads LGHDT; CDR2 reads YNNKEL (reference sequence). This CDR3 is built from 16 residues. V gave up 4 bases and J gave up 3 bases; unmatched junction bases: 10. The CDR3 bases are TGTGCCAGCAGCCCCTGGGGGTTTAGCGGGACAGATACGCAGTATTTT. Amino acids: CASSPWGFSGTDTQYF.

This clonotype was detected a few times. This sequence joins TRBV20-1 and TRBJ1-2; D is perhaps TRBD1 (5 bases). Germline CDR1 and CDR2: DFQATT and SNEGSKA (reference sequence). This CDR3 has 12 residues. Trimming took 2 bases from V and 8 from J, leaving 12 bases between them. CDR3 sequence (DNA): TGCAGTGCTAGAAAGACAGCCGGCGGCTACACCTTC. Its translation is CSARKTAGGYTF.

At least ten counts were recorded for this clonotype. The chain employs TRBV10-3 and TRBJ1-4; 9 bases match TRBD1. CDR1 and CDR2 from the germline V gene are ENHRY and SYGVKD. This CDR3 has 14 residues. Unmatched junction bases numbered 4, after V lost 6 bases and J lost 5 bases. CDR3 protein: CAIRGQGGNEKLFF. CDR3 DNA sequence: TGTGCCATCAGGGGACAGGGAGGAAATGAAAAACTGTTTTTT.

Only a few counts were recorded for this clonotype. The chain has TRBV20-1 and TRBJ2-7; TRBD2 agrees at 10 bases. The germline V gene encodes CDR1 DFQATT and CDR2 SNEGSKA (reference sequence). The CDR3 covers 13 residues. The V and J ends lost 6 bases and 6 bases, in that order; junction bases with no gene match: 8. The chain's CDR3 is CSARTSGKGEQYF. In DNA, the CDR3 is TGCAGTGCCCGGACTAGCGGAAAGGGCGAGCAGTACTTC.

Many counts were recorded for this clonotype. V gene TRBV12-3 or TRBV12-4 combines with J gene TRBJ2-1, with 8 bases identical to TRBD2. The CDR3 length is 16 residues. Trimming at V came to 5 bases and at J to 6 bases, leaving 12 bases not matched to a gene. The DNA for the CDR3 is TGTGCCAGCAGTCCCCCTGTGGTAGCGGGGTTCAATGAGCAGTTCTTC. Protein product: CASSPPVVAGFNEQFF.